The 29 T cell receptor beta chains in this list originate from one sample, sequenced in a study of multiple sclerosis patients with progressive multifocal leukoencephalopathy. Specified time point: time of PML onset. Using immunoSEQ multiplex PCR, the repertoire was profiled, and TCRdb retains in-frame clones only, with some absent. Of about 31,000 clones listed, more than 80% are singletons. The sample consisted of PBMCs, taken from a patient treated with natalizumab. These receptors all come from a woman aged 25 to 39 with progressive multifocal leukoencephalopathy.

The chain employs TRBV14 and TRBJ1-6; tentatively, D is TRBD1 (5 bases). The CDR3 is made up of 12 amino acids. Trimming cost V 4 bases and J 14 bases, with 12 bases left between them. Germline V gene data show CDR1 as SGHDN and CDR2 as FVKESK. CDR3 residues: CASSLGARALHF. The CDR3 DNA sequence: TGTGCCAGCAGCCTTGGGGCGAGGGCCCTCCACTTT.

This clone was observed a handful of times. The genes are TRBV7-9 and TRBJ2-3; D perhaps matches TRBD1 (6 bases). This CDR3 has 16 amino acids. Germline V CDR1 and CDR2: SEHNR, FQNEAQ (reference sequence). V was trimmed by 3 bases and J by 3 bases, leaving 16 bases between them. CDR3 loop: CASSFRGEGKTDTQYF. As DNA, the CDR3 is TGTGCCAGCAGCTTCAGGGGCGAGGGGAAGACAGATACGCAGTATTTT.

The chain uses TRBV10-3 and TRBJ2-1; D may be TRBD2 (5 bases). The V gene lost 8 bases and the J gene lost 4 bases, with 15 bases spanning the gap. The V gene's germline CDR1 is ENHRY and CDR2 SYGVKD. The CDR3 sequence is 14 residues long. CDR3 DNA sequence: TGTGCCATCTGGTCGGGGAGCGATTACAATGAGCAGTTCTTC. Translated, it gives CAIWSGSDYNEQFF.

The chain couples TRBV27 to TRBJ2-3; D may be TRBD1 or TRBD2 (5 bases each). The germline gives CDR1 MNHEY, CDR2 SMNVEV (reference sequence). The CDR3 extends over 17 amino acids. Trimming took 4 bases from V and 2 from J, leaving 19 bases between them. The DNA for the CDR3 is TGTGCCAGCAGTTCTCTCCGCGACAGCGGATACACAGATACGCAGTATTTT. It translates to CASSSLRDSGYTDTQYF.

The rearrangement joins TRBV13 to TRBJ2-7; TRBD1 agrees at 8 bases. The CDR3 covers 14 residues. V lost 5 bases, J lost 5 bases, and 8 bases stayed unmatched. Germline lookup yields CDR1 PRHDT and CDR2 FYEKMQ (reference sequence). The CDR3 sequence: CASSPEVTGDEQYF. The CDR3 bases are TGTGCCAGCAGCCCTGAAGTGACAGGGGACGAGCAGTACTTC.

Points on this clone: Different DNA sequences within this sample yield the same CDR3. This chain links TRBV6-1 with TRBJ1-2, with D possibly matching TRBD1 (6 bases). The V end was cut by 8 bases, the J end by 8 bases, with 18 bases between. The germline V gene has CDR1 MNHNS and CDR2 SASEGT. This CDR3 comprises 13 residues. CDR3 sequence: CASAPGGAEGYTF. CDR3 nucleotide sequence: TGTGCCAGCGCACCCGGGGGGGCAGAAGGCTACACCTTC.

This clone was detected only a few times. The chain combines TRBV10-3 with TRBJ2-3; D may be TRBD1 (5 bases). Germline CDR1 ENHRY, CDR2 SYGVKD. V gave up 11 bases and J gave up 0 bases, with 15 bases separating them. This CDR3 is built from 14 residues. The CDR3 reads CAVQGAVSTDTQYF. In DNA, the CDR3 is TGTGCCGTCCAAGGGGCCGTTAGCACAGATACGCAGTATTTT.

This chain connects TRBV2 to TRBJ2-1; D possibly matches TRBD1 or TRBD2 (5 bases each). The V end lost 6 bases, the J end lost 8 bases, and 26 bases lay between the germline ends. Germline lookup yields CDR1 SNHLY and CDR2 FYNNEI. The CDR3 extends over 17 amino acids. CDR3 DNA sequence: TGTGCCAGCAGGGACCTAGAACCGGGACCGTCGTACCATGAGCAGTTCTTC. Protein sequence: CASRDLEPGPSYHEQFF.

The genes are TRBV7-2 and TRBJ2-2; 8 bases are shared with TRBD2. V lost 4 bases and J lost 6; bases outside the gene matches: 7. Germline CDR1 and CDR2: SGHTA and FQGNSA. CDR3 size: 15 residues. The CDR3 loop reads CASSSTGGRPGELFF. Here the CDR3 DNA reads TGTGCCAGCAGCTCAACGGGGGGGCGGCCCGGGGAGCTGTTTTTT.

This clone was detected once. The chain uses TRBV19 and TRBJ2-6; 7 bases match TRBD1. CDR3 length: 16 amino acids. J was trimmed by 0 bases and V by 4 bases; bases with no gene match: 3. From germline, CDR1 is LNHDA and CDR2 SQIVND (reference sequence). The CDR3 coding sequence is TGTGCCAGTAGTAGGGGACAGAGCTCTGGGGCCAACGTCCTGACTTTC. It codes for CASSRGQSSGANVLTF.

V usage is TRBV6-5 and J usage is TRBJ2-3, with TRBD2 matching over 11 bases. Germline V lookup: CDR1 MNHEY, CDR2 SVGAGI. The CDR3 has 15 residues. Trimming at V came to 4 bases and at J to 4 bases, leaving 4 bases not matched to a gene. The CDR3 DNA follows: TGTGCCAGCAGTTCACTAGCGGGAGTGTCAGATACGCAGTATTTT. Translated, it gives CASSSLAGVSDTQYF.

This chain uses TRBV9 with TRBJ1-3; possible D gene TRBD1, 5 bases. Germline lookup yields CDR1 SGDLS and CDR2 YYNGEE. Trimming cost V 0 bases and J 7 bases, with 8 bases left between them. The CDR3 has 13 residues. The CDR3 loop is CASSVVEGNTIYF. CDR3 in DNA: TGTGCCAGCAGCGTAGTTGAGGGGAACACCATATATTTT.

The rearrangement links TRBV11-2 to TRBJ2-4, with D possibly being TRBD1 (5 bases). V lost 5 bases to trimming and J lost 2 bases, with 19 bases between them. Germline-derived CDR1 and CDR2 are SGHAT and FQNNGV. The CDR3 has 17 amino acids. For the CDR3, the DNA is TGTGCCAGCAGCCCCACTTTGATAGGGGAAACCAAAAACATTCAGTACTTC. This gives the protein CASSPTLIGETKNIQYF.

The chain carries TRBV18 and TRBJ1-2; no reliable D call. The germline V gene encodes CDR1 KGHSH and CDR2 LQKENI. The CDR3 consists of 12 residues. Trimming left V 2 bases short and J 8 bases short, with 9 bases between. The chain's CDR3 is CASSPDLAGYTF. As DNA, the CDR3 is TGTGCCAGCTCACCAGACCTGGCAGGCTACACCTTC.

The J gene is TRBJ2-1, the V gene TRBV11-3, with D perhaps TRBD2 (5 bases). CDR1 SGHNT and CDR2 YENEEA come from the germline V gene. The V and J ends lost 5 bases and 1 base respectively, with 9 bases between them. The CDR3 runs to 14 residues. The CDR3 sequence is CASSDRRSYNEQFF. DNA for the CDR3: TGTGCCAGCAGCGACCGGAGGTCCTACAATGAGCAGTTCTTC.

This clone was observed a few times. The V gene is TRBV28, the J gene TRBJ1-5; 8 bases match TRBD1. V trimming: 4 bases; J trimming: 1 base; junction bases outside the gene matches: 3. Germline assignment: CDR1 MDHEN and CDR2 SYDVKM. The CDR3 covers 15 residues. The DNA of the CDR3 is TGTGCCAGCAGTTCCACAGGGGGGAGCAATCAGCCCCAGCATTTT. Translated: CASSSTGGSNQPQHF.

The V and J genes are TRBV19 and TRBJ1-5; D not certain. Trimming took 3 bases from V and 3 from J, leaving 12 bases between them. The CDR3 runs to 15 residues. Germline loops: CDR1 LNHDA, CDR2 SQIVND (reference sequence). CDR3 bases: TGTGCCAGTAGTATCGGCAGGATTCCCAATCAGCCCCAGCATTTT. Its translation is CASSIGRIPNQPQHF.

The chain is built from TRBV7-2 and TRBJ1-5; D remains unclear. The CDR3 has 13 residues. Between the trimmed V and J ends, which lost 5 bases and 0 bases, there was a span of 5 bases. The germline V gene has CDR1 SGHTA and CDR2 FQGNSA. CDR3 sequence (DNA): TGTGCCAGCAGCCCCAGTAGCAATCAGCCCCAGCATTTT. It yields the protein CASSPSSNQPQHF.

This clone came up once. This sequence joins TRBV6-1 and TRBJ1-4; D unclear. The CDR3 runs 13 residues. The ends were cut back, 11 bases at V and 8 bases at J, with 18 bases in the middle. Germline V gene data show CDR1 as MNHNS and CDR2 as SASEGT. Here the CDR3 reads CAVSPSFGEKLFF. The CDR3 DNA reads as TGTGCCGTATCCCCGTCCTTCGGCGAAAAACTGTTTTTT.

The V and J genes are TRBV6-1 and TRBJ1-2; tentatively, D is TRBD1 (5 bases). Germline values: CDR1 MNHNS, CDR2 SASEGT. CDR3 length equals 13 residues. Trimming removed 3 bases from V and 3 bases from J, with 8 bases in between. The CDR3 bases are TGTGCCAGCAGTGAGCGGGGCGACTATGGCTACACCTTC. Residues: CASSERGDYGYTF.

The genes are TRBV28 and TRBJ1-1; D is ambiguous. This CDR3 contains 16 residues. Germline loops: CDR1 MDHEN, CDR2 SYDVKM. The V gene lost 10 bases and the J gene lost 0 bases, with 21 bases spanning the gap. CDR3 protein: CATNRVDLIMNTEAFF. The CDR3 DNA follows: TGTGCCACCAACCGGGTTGACCTTATCATGAACACTGAAGCTTTCTTT. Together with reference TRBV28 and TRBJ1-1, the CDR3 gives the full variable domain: DVKVTQSSRYLVKRTGEKVFLECVQDMDHENMFWYRQDPGLGLRLIYFSYDVKMKEKGDIPEGYSVSREKKERFSLILESASTNQTSMYLCATNRVDLIMNTEAFFGQGTRLTVV.

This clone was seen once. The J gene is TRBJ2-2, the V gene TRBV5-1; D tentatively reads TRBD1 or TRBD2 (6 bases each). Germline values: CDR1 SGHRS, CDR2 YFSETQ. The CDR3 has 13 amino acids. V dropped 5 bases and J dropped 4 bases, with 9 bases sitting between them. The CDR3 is CASSWGATGELFF. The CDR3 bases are TGCGCCAGCAGTTGGGGGGCCACCGGGGAGCTGTTTTTT.

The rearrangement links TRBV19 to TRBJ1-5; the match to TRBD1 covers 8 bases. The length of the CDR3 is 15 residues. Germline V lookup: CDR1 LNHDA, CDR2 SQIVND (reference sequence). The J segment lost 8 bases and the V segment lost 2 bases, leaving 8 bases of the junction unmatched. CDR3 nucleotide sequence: TGTGCCAGTAGTATATCCAGGGGGCAGGAGAAGCCCCAGCATTTT. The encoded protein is CASSISRGQEKPQHF. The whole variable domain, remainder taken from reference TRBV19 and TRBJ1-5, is DGGITQSPKYLFRKEGQNVTLSCEQNLNHDAMYWYRQDPGQGLRLIYYSQIVNDFQKGDIAEGYSVSREKKESFPLTVTSAQKNPTAFYLCASSISRGQEKPQHFGDGTRLSIL.

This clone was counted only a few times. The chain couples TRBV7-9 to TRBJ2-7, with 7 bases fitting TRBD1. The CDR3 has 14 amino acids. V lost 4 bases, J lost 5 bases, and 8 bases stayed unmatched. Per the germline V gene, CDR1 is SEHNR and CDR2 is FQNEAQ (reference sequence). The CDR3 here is CASSSGQVGHEQYF. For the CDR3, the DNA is TGTGCCAGCAGCTCAGGACAGGTTGGACACGAGCAGTACTTC.

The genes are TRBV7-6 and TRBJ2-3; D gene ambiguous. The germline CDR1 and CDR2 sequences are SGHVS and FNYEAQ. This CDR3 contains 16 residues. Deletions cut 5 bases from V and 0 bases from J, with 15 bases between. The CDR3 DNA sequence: TGTGCCAGCAGCCCGCGAGGTCCGACTAGCACAGATACGCAGTATTTT. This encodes CASSPRGPTSTDTQYF.

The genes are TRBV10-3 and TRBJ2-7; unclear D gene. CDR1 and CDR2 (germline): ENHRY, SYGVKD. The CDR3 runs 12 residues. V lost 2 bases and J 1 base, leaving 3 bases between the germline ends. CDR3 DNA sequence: TGTGCCATCAGTGAGCCTTCCTACGAGCAGTACTTC. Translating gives CAISEPSYEQYF.

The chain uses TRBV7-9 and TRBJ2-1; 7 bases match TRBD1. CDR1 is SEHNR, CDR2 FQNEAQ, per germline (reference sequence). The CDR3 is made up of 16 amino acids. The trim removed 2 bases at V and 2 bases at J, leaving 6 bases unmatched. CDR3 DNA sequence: TGTGCCAGCAGCTTAACCTCGGGACAGACCTACAATGAGCAGTTCTTC. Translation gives CASSLTSGQTYNEQFF.

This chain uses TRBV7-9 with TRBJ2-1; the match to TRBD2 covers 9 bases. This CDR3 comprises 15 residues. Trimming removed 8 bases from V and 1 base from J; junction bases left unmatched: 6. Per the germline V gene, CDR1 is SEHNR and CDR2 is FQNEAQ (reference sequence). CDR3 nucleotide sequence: TGTGCCAGCCAAGAGACTAGCGGTTCCTACAATGAGCAGTTCTTC. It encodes CASQETSGSYNEQFF.

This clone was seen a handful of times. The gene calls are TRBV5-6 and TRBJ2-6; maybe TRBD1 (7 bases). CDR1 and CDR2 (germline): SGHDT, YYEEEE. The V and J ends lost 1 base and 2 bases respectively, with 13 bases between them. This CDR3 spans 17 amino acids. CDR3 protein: CASSLFDREAGANVLTF. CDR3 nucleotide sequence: TGTGCCAGCAGCTTGTTTGACAGGGAGGCTGGGGCCAACGTCCTGACTTTC.